The clone carrying this TCR beta chain was observed many times. It was RNA transcripts that yielded the amplified TCR beta CDR3 regions. HTBI primers were the set used in a first-round RT-PCR of the TCR CDR3. TCRdb re-derived calls from the multiplex PCR reads in MiXCR, one entry per CDR3 protein. Among 550,000 to 650,000 distinct CDR3 sequences listed, approximately 14% were seen once. The record originates from a study of T cells in Graves' hyperthyroidism and ophthalmopathy. Trimming shortened V by 7 bases and J by 0 bases, and 13 bases separated the two germline ends. Germline CDR1 reads ENHRY; CDR2 reads SYGVKD. The CDR3 runs to 15 residues.

The origin of this receptor is a woman in her 30s with Graves' hyperthyroidism that later progressed to Graves' ophthalmopathy. The sequencing sample was made of blood. V gene TRBV10-3 combines with J gene TRBJ1-3; tentative D call: TRBD1 (6 bases). CDR3 amino acids: CAITPDRFSGNTIYF. The CDR3 DNA reads as TGTGCCATCACCCCCGACAGGTTCTCTGGAAACACCATATATTTT.